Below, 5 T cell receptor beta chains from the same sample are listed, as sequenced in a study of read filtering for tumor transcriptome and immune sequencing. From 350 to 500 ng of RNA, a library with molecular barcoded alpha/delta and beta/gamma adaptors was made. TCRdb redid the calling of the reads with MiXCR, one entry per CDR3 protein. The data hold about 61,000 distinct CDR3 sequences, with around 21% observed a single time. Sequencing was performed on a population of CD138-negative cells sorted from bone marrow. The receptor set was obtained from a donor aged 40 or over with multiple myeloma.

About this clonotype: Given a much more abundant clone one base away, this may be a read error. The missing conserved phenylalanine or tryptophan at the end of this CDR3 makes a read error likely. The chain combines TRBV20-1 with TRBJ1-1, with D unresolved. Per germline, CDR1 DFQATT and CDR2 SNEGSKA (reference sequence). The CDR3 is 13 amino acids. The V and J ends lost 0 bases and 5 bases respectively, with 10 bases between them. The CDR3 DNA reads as TGCAGTGCTAGAGATGCGAGGACGACTGAAGCTTTCCTT. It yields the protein CSARDARTTEAFL.

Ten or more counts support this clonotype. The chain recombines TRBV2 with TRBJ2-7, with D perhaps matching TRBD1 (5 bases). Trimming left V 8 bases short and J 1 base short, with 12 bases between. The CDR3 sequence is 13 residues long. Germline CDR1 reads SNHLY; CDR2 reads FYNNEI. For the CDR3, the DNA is TGTGCCAGCCATAACAGGCGGTCCTACGAGCAGTACTTC. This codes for CASHNRRSYEQYF.

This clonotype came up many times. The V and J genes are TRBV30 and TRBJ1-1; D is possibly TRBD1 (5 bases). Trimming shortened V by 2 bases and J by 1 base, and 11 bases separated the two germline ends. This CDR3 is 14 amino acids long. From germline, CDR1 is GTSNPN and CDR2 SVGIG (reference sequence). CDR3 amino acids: CAWSKDTSNTEAFF. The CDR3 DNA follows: TGTGCCTGGAGTAAGGACACTTCGAACACTGAAGCTTTCTTT.

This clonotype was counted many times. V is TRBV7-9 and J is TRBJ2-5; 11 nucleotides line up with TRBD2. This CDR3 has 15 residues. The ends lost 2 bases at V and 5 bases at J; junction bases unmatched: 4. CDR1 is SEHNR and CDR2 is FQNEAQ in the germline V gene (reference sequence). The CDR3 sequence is CASSLLAGGPETQYF. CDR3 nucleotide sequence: TGTGCCAGCAGCTTACTAGCGGGAGGACCGGAGACCCAGTACTTC.

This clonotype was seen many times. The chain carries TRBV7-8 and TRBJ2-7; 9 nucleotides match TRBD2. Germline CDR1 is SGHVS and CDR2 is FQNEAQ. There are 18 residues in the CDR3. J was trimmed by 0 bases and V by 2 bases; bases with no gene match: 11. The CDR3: CASSLLVAGASNSYEQYF. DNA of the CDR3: TGTGCCAGCAGCTTACTGGTAGCGGGGGCGAGTAACTCCTACGAGCAGTACTTC.